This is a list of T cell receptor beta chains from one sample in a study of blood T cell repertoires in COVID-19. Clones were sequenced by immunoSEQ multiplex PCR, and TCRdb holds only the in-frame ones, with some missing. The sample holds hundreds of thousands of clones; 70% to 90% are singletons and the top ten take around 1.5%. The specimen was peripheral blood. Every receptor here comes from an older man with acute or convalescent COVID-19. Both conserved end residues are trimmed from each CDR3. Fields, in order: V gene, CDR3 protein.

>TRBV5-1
ASSVSPGALGDEQY
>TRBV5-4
ASSLGATGNQPQH
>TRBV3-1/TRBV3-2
ASSSRGGSYEQY
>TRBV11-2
ASSLSVFSTYEQY
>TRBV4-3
ASSLNRGRAEQY
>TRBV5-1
ASSSTGYGYT
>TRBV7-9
ASKGTANPYNEQF
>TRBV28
AIWAGGNYGYT
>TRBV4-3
ASSQDGRALGNTIY
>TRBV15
ATRGTANYGYT
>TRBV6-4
ASSPTGQSTYGYT
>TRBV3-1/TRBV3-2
ASRGGQEWETQY
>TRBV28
ASSRTGTDTQY
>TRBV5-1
ASSYSTASGNTIY
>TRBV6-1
ASSEDRGPYNEQF
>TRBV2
ASTRLRGQREKLF
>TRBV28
ASSFSDRGNEKLF
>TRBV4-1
ASSQGTTNYGYT
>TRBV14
ASSQGRWYGYT
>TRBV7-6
ASSSIAGVGNEQF
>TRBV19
ASSRTVATNEKLF
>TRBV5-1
ASSLDSPSSYNEQF
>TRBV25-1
ASSDERQATEAF
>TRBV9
ASSVQADRERSGYT
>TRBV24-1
ATSDWAGTGSYNEQF
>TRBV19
ASSIFTQGNQPQH
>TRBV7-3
ASSPSAGSSPLH
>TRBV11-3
ASSKNRGKDTEAF
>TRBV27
ASSTTRNGDYSNQPQH
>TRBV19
ASSQGGRGGYT
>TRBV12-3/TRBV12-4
ASSLGQGYGYT
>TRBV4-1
ASSQQGISYEQY
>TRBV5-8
ASSLRRDGGLQAF
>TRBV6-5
ASSYSGAPLH
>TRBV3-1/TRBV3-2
ASSQGVGAEQY
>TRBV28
ASRKTGASEQETQY
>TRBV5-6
ASSLKISGRGEQY
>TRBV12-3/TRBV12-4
ASKRGAADTQY
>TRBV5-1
ASSLRGRHEQY
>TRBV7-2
ASSPTGYETQY
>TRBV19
ASSPGTGLNTEAF
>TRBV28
ASRARIGGNYGYT
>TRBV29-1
SVVTVGQSMNTEAF
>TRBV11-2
ASSSGTANTGELF
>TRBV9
ASTAVYSYNEQF
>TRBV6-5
ASSYSSGQGNNEQF